The 8 T cell receptor beta chains reported below all come from one sample, sequenced in a study of a mutant IDH1 vaccine in newly diagnosed glioma. Time point in this sample: baseline, week 1 (first vaccination visit). The treatment: pre-vaccination baseline after standard-of-care therapy. Sequencing was performed with immunoSEQ multiplex PCR; in TCRdb, only in-frame clones are kept and a portion is missing. The sample lists some 61,000 clones; approximately 83% were seen once. This material consisted of PBMCs, taken from a glioma patient treated with radiotherapy, temozolomide or both. The receptors were gathered from a man younger than 40 with glioma.

The chain employs TRBV18 and TRBJ1-1; D is unclear. The V and J ends lost 0 bases and 1 base respectively, with 6 bases between them. CDR1 is KGHSH and CDR2 is LQKENI in the germline V gene. This CDR3 is 14 amino acids long. As DNA, the CDR3 is TGTGCCAGCTCACCACCCGTTCCGAACACTGAAGCTTTCTTT. It encodes CASSPPVPNTEAFF.

The CDR3 DNA is TGTGCCAGCAGGCCACCCTCAGACTATGGCTACACCTTC. It translates to CASRPPSDYGYTF. The chain is built from TRBV6-6 and TRBJ1-2, with no clear D. This CDR3 region has 13 residues. V was cut by 6 bases and J by 3 bases, with 11 bases left in between. In germline, CDR1 is MNHNY, CDR2 SVGAGI (reference sequence).

The chain couples TRBV11-2 to TRBJ2-4, with no clear D. The CDR3 loop spans 16 amino acids. Germline V gene lookup returns CDR1 SGHAT and CDR2 FQNNGV. V gave up 5 bases and J gave up 0 bases, with 14 bases separating them. CDR3 sequence: CASSHDRKLAKNIQYF. In DNA form, the CDR3 reads TGTGCCAGCAGCCATGATCGGAAGTTAGCCAAAAACATTCAGTACTTC.

This clone has just a few counts. The chain employs TRBV7-9 and TRBJ2-1; 14 bases are a match to TRBD2. Germline V lookup: CDR1 SEHNR, CDR2 FQNEAQ (reference sequence). Losses at the gene ends were 1 base for V and 1 base for J; bases not matched to a gene: 3. The CDR3 extends over 18 amino acids. The chain's CDR3 is CASSLGTSGGPSYNEQFF. In DNA form, the CDR3 reads TGTGCCAGCAGCTTAGGGACTAGCGGGGGGCCGTCCTACAATGAGCAGTTCTTC.

V is TRBV5-6 and J is TRBJ1-6; D is uncertain. V was pared by 1 base and J by 0 bases, with 8 bases between. The germline V gene has CDR1 SGHDT and CDR2 YYEEEE. The CDR3 covers 16 residues. CDR3 bases: TGTGCCAGCAGCTTGACCCGCCTCTCCTATAATTCACCCCTCCACTTT. Its translation is CASSLTRLSYNSPLHF.

The CDR3 spells CASSLGQDLNTEAFF. CDR3 bases: TGCGCCAGCAGCTTAGGACAGGATCTGAACACTGAAGCTTTCTTT. The chain links TRBV5-1 to TRBJ1-1; TRBD1 agrees at 7 bases. With V trimmed by 2 bases and J by 0 bases, 4 bases remained unmatched. Germline V lookup: CDR1 SGHRS, CDR2 YFSETQ. This CDR3 is built from 15 residues.

The J gene is TRBJ2-5, the V gene TRBV7-9; D unclear. V was trimmed by 7 bases and J by 1 base, leaving 10 bases between them. CDR1 is SEHNR and CDR2 is FQNEAQ in the germline V gene (reference sequence). This CDR3 comprises 13 residues. The CDR3 region has the DNA TGTGCCAGCACCCATGACACCCAAGAGACCCAGTACTTC. Encoded protein: CASTHDTQETQYF.

The chain is built from TRBV5-4 and TRBJ1-2; 10 bases map to TRBD1. V gave up 2 bases and J gave up 5 bases; unmatched junction bases: 15. This CDR3 region has 18 residues. Germline assignment: CDR1 SGHNT and CDR2 YYREEE (reference sequence). CDR3 in DNA: TGTGCCAGCAGCTTAACCTGGACAGGGGGAGGAGGGACTTATGGCTACACCTTC. Encoded protein: CASSLTWTGGGGTYGYTF.